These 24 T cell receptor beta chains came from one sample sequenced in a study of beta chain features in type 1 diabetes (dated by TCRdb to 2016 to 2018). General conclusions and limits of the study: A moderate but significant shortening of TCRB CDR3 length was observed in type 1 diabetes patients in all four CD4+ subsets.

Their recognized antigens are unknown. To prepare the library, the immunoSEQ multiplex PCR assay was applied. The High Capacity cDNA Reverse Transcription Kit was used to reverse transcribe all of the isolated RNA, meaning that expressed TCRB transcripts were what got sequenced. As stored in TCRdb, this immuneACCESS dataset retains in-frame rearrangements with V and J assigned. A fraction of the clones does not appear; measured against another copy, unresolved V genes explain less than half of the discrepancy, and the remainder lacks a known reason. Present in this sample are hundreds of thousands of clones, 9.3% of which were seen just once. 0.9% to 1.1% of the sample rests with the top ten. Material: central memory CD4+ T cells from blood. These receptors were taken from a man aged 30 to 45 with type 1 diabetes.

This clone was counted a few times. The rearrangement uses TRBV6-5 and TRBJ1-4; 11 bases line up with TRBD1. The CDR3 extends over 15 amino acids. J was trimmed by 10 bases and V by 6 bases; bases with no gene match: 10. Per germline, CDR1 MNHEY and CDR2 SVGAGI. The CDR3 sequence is CASRSFRDRGGKLFF. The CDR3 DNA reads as TGTGCCAGCAGATCTTTCCGGGACAGGGGGGGAAAACTGTTTTTT.

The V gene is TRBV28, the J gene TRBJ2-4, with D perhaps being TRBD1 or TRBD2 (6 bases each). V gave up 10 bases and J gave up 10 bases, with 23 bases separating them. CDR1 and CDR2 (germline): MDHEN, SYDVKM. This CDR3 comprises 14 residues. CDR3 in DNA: TGTGCCATCACCCCCGGGGGCCCCTCTCGAATTCAGTACTTC. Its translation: CAITPGGPSRIQYF.

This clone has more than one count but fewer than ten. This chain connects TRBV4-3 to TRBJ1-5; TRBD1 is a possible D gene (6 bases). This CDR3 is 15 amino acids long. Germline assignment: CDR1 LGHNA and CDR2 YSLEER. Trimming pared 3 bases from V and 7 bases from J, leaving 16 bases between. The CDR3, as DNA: TGCGCCAGCAGCCAGATGACAGGCGATCGCCAGCCCCAGCATTTT. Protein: CASSQMTGDRQPQHF.

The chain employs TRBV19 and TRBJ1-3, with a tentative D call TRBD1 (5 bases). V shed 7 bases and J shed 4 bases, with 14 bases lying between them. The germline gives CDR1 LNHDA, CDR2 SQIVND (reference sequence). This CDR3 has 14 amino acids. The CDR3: CASKPGNVGNTIYF. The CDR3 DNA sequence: TGTGCCAGTAAACCAGGGAACGTCGGAAACACCATATATTTT.

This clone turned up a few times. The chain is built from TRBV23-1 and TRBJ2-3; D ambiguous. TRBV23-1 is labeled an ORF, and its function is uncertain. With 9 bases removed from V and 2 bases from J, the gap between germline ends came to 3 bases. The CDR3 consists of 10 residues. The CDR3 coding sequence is TGCGCCAGGCTCACAGATACGCAGTATTTT. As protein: CARLTDTQYF.

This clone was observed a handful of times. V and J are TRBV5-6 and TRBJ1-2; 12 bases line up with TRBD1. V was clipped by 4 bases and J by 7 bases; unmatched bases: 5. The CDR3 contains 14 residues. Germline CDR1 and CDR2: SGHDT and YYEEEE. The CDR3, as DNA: TGTGCCAGCAGCGACATGGGACAGGGGGCTGGCTACACCTTC. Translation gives CASSDMGQGAGYTF.

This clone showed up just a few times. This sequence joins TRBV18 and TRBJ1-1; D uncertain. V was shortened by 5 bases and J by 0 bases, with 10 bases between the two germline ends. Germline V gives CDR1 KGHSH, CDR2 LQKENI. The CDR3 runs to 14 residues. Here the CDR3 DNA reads TGTGCCAGCTCATCCACAGAGATGAACACTGAAGCTTTCTTT. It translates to CASSSTEMNTEAFF.

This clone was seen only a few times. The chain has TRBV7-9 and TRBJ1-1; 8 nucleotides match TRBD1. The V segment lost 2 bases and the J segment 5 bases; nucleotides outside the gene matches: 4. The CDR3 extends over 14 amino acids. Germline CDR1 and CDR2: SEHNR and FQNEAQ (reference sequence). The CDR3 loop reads CASSLQGARTEAFF. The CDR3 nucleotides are TGTGCCAGCAGCTTACAGGGGGCGAGGACTGAAGCTTTCTTT.

In DNA, the CDR3 is TGTGCCAGCAGCTTATCTAGCGGGGGGATGAATGAGCAGTTCTTC. Residues: CASSLSSGGMNEQFF. This chain uses TRBV7-9 with TRBJ2-1, with 11 bases that match TRBD2. The CDR3 is made up of 15 amino acids. V gave up 2 bases and J gave up 7 bases; unmatched junction bases: 4. Per germline, CDR1 SEHNR and CDR2 FQNEAQ (reference sequence).

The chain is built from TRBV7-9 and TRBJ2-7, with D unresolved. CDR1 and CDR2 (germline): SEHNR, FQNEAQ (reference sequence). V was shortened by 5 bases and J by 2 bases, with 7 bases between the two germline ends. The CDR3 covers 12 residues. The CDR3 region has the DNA TGTGCCAGCAGCCAAAGGCCCTACGAGCAGTACTTC. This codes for CASSQRPYEQYF.

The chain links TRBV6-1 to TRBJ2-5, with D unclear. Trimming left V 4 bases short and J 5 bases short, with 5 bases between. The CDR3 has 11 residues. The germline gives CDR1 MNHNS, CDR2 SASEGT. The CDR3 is CASSAVETQYF. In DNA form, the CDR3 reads TGTGCCAGCAGTGCGGTGGAGACCCAGTACTTC.

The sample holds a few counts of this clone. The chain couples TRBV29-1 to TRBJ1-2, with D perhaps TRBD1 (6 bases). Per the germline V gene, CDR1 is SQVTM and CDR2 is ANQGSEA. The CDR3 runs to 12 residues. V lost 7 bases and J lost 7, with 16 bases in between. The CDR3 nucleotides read TGCAGCGCTCGGGCAGGGGAGGCTGGCTACACCTTC. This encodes CSARAGEAGYTF.

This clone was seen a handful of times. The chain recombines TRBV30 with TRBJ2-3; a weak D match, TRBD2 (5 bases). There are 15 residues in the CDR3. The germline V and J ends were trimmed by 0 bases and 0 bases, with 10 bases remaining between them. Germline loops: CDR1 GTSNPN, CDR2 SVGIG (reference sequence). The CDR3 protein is CAWSVRSGSTDTQYF. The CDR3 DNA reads TGTGCCTGGAGTGTGAGGAGCGGCAGCACAGATACGCAGTATTTT.

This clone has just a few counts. This CDR3 reads CATSPGQAVQYGYTF. CDR3 in DNA: TGTGCCACCAGCCCCGGCCAGGCGGTACAGTATGGCTACACCTTC. The rearrangement joins TRBV15 to TRBJ1-2; no clear D gene. V lost 5 bases and J lost 5, with 18 bases in between. CDR1 is LNHNV and CDR2 is YYDKDF in the germline V gene (reference sequence). There are 15 residues in the CDR3.

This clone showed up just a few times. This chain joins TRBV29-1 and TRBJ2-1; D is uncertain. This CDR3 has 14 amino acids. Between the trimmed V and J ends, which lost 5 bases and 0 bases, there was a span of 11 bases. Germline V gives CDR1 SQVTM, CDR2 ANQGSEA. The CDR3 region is CSVLGESSYNEQFF. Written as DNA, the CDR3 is TGCAGCGTTCTTGGCGAGAGCTCCTACAATGAGCAGTTCTTC.

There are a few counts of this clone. The DNA of the CDR3 is TGTGCCAGCTCCCACGCAGGGACAGCAAAAGCCCATCAGCCCCAGCATTTT. The encoded protein is CASSHAGTAKAHQPQHF. The gene calls are TRBV18 and TRBJ1-5; 7 nucleotides agree with TRBD1. Germline CDR1 and CDR2: KGHSH and LQKENI. CDR3 length: 17 residues. Losses at the gene ends were 6 bases for V and 5 bases for J; bases not matched to a gene: 16.

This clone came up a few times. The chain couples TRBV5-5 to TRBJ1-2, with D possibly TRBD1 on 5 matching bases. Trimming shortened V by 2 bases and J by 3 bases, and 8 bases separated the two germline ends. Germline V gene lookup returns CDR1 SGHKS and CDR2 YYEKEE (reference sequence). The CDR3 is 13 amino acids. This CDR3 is CASSLLQDYGYTF. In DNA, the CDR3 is TGTGCCAGCAGCTTATTACAGGACTATGGCTACACCTTC.

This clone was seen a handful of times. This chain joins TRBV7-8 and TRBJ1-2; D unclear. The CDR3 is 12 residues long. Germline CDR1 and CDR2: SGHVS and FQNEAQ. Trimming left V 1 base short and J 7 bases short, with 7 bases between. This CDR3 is CASSLGAVGYTF. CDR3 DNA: TGTGCCAGCAGCTTAGGTGCCGTTGGCTACACCTTC.

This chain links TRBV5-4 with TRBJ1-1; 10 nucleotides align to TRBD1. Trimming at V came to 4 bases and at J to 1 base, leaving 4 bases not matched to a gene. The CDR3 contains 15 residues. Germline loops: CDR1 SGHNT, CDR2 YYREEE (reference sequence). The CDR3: CASSRDRGWNTEAFF. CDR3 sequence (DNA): TGTGCCAGCAGCAGGGACAGGGGATGGAACACTGAAGCTTTCTTT.

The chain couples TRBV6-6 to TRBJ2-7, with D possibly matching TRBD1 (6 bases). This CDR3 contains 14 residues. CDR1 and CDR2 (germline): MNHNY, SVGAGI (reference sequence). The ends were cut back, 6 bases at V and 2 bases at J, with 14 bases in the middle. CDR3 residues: CASSLMTGPYEQYF. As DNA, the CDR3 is TGTGCCAGCAGCCTCATGACAGGTCCCTACGAGCAGTACTTC.

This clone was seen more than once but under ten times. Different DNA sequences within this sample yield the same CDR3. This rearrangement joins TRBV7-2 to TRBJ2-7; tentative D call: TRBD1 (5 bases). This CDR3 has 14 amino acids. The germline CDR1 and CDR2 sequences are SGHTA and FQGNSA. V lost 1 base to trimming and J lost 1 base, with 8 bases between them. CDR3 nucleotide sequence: TGTGCCAGCAGCTTAGAGAGACAGTCCTACGAGCAGTACTTC. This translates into CASSLERQSYEQYF.

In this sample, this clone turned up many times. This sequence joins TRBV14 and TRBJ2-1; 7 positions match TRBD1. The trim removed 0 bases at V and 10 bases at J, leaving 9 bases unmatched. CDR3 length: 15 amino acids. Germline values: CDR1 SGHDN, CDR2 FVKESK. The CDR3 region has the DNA TGTGCCAGCAGCCAAGATACGGCAGGGGGAAGCGAGCAGTTCTTC. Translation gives CASSQDTAGGSEQFF. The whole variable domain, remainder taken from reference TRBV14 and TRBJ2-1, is EAGVTQFPSHSVIEKGQTVTLRCDPISGHDNLYWYRRVMGKEIKFLLHFVKESKQDESGMPNNRFLAERTGGTYSTLKVQPAELEDSGVYFCASSQDTAGGSEQFFGPGTRLTVL.

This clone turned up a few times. The CDR3 nucleotides read TGTGCCAGCAGCTCCGACGGGACTAGCGGCCGCTACGAGCAGTACTTC. It specifies CASSSDGTSGRYEQYF. The J gene is TRBJ2-7, the V gene TRBV7-2, with 11 bases identical to TRBD2. J lost 3 bases, V lost 4 bases, and 8 bases had no gene match. Per germline, CDR1 SGHTA and CDR2 FQGNSA. The CDR3 runs to 16 residues. The full variable domain, in which reference TRBV7-2 and TRBJ2-7 provide the parts outside the CDR3, is GAGVSQSPSNKVTEKGKDVELRCDPISGHTALYWYRQSLGQGLEFLIYFQGNSAPDKSGLPSDRFSAERTGGSVSTLTIQRTQQEDSAVYLCASSSDGTSGRYEQYFGPGTRLTVT.

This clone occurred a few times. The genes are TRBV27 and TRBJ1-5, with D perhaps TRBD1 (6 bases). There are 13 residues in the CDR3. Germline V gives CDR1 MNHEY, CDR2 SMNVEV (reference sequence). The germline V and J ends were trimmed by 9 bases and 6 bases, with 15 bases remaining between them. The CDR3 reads CASSTGFLQPQHF. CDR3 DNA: TGTGCCAGTTCCACAGGGTTCCTTCAGCCCCAGCATTTT.